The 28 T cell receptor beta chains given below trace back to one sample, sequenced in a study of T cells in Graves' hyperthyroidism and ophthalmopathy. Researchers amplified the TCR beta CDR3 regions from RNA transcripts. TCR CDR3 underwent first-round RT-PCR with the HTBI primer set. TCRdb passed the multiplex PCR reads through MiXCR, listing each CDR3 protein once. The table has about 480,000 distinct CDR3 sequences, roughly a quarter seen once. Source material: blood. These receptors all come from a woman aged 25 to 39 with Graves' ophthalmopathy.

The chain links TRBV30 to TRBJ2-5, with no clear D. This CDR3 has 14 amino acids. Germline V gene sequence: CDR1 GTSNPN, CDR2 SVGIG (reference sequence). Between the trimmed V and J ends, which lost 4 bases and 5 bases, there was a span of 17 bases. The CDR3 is CAWTHFGPVETQYF. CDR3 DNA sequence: TGTGCCTGGACCCACTTTGGACCAGTGGAGACCCAGTACTTC.

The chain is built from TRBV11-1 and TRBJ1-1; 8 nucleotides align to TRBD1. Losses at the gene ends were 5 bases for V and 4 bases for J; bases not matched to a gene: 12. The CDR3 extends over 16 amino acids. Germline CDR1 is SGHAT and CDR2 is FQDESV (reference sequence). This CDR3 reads CASSPTGGPISTEAFF. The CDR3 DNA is TGTGCCAGCAGCCCTACAGGGGGTCCAATATCCACTGAAGCTTTCTTT.

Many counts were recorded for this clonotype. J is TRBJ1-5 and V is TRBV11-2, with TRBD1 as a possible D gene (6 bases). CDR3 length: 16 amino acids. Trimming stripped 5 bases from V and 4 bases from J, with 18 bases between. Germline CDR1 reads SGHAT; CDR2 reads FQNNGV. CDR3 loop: CASSTGGGGTNQPQHF. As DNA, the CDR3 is TGTGCCAGCAGCACGGGGGGTGGGGGCACGAATCAGCCCCAGCATTTT.

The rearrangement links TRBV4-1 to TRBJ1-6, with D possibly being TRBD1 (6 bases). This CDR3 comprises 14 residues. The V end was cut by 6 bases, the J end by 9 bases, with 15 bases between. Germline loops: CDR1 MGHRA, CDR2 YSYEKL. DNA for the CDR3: TGCGCCAGCAGGCCGACAGGTTCCAGTTCACCCCTCCACTTT. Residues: CASRPTGSSSPLHF.

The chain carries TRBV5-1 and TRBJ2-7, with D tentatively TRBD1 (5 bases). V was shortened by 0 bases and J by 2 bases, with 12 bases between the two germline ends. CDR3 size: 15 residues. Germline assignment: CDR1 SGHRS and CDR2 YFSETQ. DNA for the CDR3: TGCGCCAGCAGCTTGGGACAGTACTTCGCCTACGAGCAGTACTTC. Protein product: CASSLGQYFAYEQYF.

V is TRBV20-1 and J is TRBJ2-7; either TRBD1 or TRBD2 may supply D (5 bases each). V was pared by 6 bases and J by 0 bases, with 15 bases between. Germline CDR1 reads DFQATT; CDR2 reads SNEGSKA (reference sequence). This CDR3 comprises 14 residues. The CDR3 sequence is CSADSGTSSYEQYF. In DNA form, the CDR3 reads TGCAGTGCGGATTCCGGGACCAGCTCCTACGAGCAGTACTTC.

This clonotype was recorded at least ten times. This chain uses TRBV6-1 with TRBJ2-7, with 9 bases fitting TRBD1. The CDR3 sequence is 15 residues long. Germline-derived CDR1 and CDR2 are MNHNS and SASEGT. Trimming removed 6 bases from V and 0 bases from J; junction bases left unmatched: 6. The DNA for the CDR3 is TGTGCCAGCAGAGCGGGGACAGGGAGCTCCTACGAGCAGTACTTC. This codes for CASRAGTGSSYEQYF.

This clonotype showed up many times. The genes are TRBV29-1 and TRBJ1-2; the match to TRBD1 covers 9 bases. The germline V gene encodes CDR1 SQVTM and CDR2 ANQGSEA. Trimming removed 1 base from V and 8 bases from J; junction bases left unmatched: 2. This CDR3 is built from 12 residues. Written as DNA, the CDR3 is TGCAGCGTTGAAGGGACAGGGGAGGGCTACACCTTC. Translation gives CSVEGTGEGYTF. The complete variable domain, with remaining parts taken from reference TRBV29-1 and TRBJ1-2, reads SAVISQKPSRDICQRGTSLTIQCQVDSQVTMMFWYRQQPGQSLTLIATANQGSEATYESGFVIDKFPISRPNLTFSTLTVSNMSPEDSSIYLCSVEGTGEGYTFGSGTRLTVV.

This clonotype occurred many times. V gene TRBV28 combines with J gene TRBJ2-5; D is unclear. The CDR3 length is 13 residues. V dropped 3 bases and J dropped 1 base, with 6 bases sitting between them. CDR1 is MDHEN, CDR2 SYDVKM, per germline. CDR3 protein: CASSFPTQETQYF. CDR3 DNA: TGTGCCAGCAGTTTTCCCACCCAAGAGACCCAGTACTTC.

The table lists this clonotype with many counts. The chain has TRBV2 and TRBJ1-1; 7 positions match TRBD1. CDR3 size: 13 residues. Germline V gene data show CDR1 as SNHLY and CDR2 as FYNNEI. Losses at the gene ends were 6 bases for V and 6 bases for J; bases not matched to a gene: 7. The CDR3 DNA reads TGTGCCAGCAGGGATGACAGGGTGGCTGAAGCTTTCTTT. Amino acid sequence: CASRDDRVAEAFF.

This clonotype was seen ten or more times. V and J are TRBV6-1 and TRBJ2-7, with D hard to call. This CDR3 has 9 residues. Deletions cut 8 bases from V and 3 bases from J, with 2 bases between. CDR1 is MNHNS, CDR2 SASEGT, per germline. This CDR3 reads CASFYEQYF. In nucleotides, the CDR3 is TGTGCCAGCTTCTACGAGCAGTACTTC.

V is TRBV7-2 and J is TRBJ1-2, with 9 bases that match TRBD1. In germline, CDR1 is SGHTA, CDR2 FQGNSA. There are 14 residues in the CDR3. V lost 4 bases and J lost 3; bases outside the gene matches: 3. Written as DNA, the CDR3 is TGTGCCAGCAGCTCGAGGGACAGGGACTATGGCTACACCTTC. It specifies CASSSRDRDYGYTF.

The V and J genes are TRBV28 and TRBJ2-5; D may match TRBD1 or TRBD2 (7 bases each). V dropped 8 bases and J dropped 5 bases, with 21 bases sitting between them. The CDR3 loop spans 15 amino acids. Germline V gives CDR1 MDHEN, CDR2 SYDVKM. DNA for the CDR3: TGTGCCAGCTACTCCCCAGGGGGGGGCCGGGAGACCCAGTACTTC. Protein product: CASYSPGGGRETQYF.

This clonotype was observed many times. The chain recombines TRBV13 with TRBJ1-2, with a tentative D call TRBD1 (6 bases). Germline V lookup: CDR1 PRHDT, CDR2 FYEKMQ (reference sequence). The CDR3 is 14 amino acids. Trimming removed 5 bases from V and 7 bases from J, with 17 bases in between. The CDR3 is CASSRTDRKSGYTF. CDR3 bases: TGTGCCAGCAGCCGAACCGACAGGAAGAGTGGCTACACCTTC.

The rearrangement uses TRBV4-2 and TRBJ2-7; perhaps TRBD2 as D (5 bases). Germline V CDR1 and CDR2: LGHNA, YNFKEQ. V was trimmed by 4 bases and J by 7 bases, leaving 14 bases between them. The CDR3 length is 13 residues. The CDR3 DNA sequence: TGTGCCAGCAGCCCAAAAGTGGAGGTGGAGCAGTACTTC. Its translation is CASSPKVEVEQYF.

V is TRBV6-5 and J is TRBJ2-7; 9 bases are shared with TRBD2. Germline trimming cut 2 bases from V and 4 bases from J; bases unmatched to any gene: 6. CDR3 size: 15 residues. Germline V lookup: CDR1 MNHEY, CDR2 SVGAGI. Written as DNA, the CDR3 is TGTGCCAGCAGTTACCCGACTAGCGGAGTGTACGAGCAGTACTTC. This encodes CASSYPTSGVYEQYF.

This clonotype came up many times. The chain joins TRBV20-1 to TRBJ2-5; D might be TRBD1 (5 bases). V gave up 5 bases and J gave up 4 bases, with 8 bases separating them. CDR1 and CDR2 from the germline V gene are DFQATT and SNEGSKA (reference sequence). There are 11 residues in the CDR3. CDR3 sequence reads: CSALQGETQYF. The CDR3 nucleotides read TGCAGTGCTCTCCAGGGAGAGACCCAGTACTTC.

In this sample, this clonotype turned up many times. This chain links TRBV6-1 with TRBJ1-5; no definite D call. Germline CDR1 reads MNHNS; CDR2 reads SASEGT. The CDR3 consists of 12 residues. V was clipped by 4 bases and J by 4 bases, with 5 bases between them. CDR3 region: CASSGRNQPQHF. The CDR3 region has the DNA TGTGCCAGCAGTGGAAGAAATCAGCCCCAGCATTTT.

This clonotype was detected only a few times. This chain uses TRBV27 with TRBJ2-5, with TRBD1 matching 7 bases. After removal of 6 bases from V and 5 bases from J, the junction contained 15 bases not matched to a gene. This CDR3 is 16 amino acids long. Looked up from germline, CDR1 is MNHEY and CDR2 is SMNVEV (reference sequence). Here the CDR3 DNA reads TGTGCCAGCAGGGCTTCCACAGGGGATTTTTGGGAGACCCAGTACTTC. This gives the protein CASRASTGDFWETQYF.

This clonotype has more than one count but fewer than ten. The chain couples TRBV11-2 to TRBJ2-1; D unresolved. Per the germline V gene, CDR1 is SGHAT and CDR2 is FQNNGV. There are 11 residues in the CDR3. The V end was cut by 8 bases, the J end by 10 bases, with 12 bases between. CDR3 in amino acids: CASGEPPEQFF. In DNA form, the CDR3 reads TGTGCCAGCGGCGAACCCCCGGAGCAGTTCTTC. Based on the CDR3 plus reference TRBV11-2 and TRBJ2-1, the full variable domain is EAGVAQSPRYKIIEKRQSVAFWCNPISGHATLYWYQQILGQGPKLLIQFQNNGVVDDSQLPKDRFSAERLKGVDSTLKIQPAKLEDSAVYLCASGEPPEQFFGPGTRLTVL.

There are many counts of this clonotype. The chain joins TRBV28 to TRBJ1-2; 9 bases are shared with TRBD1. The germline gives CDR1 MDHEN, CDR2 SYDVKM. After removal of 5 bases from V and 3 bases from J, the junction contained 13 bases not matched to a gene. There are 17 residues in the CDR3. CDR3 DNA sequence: TGTGCCAGCAGTGATCCGGGACAGGGTATCGGGTACTATGGCTACACCTTC. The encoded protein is CASSDPGQGIGYYGYTF.

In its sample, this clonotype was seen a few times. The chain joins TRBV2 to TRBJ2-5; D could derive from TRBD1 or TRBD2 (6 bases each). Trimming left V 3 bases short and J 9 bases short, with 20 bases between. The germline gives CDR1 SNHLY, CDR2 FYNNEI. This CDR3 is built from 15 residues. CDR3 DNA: TGTGCCAGCAGTGAGCAGACCCTTCCAGGGGAGGCCCAGTACTTC. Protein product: CASSEQTLPGEAQYF.

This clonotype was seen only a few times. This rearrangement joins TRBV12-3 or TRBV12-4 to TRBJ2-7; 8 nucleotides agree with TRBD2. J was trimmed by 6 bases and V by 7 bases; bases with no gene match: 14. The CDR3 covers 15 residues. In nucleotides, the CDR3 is TGTGCCAGCACCCCTCACCGGCGGGGGGTTTTCGAGCAGTACTTC. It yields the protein CASTPHRRGVFEQYF.

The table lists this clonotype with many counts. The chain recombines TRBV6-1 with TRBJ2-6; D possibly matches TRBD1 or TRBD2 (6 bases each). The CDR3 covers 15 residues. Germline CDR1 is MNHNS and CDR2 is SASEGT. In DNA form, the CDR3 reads TGTGCTTACTCAAGGGGGGACTCTGGGGCCAACGTCCTGACTTTC. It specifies CAYSRGDSGANVLTF.

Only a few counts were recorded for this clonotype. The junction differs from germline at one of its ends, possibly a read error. As DNA, the CDR3 is TGTGCCAGCAGCTTGGCCTCGGGGTGGACCGGGGAGCTGTGTTTT. The encoded protein is CASSLASGWTGELCF. This chain uses TRBV5-5 with TRBJ2-2; TRBD2 is a possible D gene (5 bases). The CDR3 totals 15 residues. Looked up from germline, CDR1 is SGHKS and CDR2 is YYEKEE (reference sequence).

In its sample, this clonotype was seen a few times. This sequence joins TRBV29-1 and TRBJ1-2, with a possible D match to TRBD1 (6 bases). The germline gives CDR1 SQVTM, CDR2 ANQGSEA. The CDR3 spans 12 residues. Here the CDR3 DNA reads TGCACAACTGTTACAGGGACTCCTGGCTACACCTTC. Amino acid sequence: CTTVTGTPGYTF.

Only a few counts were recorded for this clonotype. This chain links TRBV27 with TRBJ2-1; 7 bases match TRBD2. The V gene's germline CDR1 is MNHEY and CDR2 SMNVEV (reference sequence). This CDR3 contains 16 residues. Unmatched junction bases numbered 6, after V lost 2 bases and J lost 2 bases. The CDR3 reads CASSLDWGGAYNEQFF. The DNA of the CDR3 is TGTGCCAGCAGTTTAGATTGGGGGGGGGCCTACAATGAGCAGTTCTTC.

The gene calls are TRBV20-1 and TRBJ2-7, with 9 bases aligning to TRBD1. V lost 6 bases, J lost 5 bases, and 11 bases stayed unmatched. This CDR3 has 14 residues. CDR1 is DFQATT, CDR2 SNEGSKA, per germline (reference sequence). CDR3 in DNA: TGCAGTGCCAGACGGGACAGGGATCCGCACGAGCAGTACTTC. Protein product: CSARRDRDPHEQYF.